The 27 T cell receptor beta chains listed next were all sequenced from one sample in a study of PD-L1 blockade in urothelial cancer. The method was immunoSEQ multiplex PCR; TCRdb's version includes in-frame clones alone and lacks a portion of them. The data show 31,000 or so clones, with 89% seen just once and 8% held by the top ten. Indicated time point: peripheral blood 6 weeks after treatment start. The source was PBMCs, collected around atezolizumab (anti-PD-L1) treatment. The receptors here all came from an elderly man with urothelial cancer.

The CDR3 nucleotides are TGTGCCAGCAGACGCGGACTAGCGGGCATAAATGAGCAGTTCTTC. Its protein product is CASRRGLAGINEQFF. The chain links TRBV6-5 to TRBJ2-1; 11 bases are a match to TRBD2. This CDR3 is built from 15 residues. Germline CDR1 and CDR2: MNHEY and SVGAGI. The trim removed 6 bases at V and 7 bases at J, leaving 8 bases unmatched.

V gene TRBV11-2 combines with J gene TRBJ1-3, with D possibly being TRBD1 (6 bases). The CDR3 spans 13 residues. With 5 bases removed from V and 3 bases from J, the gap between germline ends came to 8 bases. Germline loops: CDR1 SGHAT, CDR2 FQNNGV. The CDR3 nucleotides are TGTGCCAGCAGCCGGGACATTGGAAACACCATATATTTT. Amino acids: CASSRDIGNTIYF.

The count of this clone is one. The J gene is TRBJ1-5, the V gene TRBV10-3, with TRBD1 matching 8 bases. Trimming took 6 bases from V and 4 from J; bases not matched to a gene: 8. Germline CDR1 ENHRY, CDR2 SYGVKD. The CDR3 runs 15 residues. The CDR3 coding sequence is TGTGCCATCAGCCCAGGACAGGGTCCTAATCAGCCCCAGCATTTT. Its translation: CAISPGQGPNQPQHF.

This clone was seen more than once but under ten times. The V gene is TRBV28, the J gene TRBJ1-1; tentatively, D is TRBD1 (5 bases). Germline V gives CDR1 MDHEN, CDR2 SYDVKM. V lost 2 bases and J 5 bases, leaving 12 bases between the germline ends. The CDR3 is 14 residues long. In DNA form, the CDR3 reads TGTGCCAGCAGTTTAGATGGGGCTAGGACTGAAGCTTTCTTT. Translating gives CASSLDGARTEAFF.

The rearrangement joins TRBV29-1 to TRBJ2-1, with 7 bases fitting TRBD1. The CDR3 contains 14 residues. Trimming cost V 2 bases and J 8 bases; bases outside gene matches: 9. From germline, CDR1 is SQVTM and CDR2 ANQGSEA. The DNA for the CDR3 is TGCAGCGTTGAATGGGGGACAGCGAGCGATGAGCAGTTCTTC. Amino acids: CSVEWGTASDEQFF.

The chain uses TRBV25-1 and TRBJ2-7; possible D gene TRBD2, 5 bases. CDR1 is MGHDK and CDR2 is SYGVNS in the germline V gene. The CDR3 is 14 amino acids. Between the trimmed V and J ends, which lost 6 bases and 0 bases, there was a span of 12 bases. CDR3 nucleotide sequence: TGTGCCAGCAGACCTTTGGGGAGCTCCTACGAGCAGTACTTC. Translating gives CASRPLGSSYEQYF.

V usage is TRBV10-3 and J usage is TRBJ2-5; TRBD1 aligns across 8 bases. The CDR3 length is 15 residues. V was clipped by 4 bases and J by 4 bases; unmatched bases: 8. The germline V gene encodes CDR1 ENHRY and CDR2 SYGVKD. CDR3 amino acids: CAISASGGKGETQYF. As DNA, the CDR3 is TGTGCCATCAGTGCCTCAGGGGGCAAAGGAGAGACCCAGTACTTC.

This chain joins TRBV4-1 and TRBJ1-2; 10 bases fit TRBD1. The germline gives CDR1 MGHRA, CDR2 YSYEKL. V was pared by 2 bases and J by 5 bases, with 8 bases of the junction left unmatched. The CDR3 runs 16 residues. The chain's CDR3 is CASSQPTGQGMYGYTF. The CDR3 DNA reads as TGCGCCAGCAGCCAACCTACGGGACAGGGGATGTATGGCTACACCTTC.

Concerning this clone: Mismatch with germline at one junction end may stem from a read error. The CDR3 bases are TGCGCCAGCAGCCAAGGTACTAGCGGGAGCTCCCACGAGCAGTACTTC. This sequence encodes CASSQGTSGSSHEQYF. This chain joins TRBV4-1 and TRBJ2-7, with TRBD2 matching over 11 bases. Germline values: CDR1 MGHRA, CDR2 YSYEKL. This CDR3 is built from 16 residues.

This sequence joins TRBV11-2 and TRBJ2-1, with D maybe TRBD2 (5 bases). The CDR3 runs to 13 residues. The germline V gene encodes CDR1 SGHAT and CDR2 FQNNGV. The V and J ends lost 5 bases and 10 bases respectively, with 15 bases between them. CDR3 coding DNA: TGTGCCAGCAGCCGCCTTCTAGCTGCCGAGCAGTTCTTC. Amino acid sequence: CASSRLLAAEQFF.

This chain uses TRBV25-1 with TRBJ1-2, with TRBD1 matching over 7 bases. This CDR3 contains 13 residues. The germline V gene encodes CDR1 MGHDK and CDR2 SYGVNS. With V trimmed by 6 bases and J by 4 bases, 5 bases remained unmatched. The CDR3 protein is CASSGTEIYGYTF. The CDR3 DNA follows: TGTGCCAGCAGCGGGACAGAGATCTATGGCTACACCTTC.

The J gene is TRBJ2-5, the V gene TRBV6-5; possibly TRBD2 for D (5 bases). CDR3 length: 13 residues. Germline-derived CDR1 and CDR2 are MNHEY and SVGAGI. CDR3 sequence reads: CACGTAVKETQYF. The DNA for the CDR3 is TGTGCGTGCGGTACAGCGGTTAAAGAGACCCAGTACTTC.

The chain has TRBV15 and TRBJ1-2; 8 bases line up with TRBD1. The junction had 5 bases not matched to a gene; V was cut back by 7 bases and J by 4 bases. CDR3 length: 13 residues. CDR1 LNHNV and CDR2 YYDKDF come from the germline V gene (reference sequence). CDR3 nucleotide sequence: TGTGCCACCACCCCGACAGGGGTCTATGGCTACACCTTC. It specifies CATTPTGVYGYTF.

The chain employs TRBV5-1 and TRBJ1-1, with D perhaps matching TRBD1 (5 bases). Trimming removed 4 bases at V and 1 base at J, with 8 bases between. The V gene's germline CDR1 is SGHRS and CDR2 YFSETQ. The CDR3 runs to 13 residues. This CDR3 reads CASSADRNTEAFF. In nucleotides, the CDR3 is TGCGCCAGCAGCGCCGACAGGAACACTGAAGCTTTCTTT.

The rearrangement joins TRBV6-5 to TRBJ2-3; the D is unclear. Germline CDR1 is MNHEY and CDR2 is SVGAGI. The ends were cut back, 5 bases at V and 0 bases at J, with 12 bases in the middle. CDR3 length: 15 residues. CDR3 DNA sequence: TGTGCCAGCAGTACCGGTGGAGATAGCACAGATACGCAGTATTTT. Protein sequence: CASSTGGDSTDTQYF.

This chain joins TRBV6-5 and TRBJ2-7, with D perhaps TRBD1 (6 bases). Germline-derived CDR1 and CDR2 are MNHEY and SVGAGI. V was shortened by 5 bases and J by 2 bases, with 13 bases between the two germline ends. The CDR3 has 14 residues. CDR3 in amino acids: CASSPQGRTYEQYF. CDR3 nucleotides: TGTGCCAGCAGTCCACAGGGAAGGACCTACGAGCAGTACTTC.

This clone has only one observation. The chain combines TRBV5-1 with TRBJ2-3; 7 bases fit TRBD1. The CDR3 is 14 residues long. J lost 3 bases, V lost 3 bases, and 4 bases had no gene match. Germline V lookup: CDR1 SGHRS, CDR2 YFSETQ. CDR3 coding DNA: TGCGCCAGCAGCTCCTCGACAGGGACAGATACGCAGTATTTT. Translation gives CASSSSTGTDTQYF.

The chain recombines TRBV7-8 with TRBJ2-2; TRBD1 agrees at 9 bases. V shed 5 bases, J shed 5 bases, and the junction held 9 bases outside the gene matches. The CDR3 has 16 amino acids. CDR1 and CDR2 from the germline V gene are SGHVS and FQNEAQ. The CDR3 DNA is TGTGCCAGCAGCATCGGACAGGGGAGTTGGACCGGGGAGCTGTTTTTT. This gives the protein CASSIGQGSWTGELFF. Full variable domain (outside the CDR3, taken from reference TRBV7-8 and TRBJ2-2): GAGVSQSPRYKVAKRGQDVALRCDPISGHVSLFWYQQALGQGPEFLTYFQNEAQLDKSGLPSDRFFAERPEGSVSTLKIQRTQQEDSAVYLCASSIGQGSWTGELFFGEGSRLTVL.

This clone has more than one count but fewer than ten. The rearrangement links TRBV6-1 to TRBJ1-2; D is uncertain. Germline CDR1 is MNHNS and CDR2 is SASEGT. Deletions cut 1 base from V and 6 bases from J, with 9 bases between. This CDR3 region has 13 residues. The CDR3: CASSEGLNDGYTF. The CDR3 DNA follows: TGTGCCAGCAGTGAAGGGCTGAACGATGGCTACACCTTC.

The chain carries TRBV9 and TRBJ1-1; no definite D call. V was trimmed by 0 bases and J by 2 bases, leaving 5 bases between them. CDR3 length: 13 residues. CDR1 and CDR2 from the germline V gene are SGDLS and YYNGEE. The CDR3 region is CASSVGTNTEAFF. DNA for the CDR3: TGTGCCAGCAGCGTAGGGACTAACACTGAAGCTTTCTTT.

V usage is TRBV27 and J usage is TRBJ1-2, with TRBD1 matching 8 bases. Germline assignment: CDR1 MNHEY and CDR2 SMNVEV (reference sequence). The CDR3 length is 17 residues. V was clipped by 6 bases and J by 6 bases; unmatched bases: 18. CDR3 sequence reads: CASSSDRLTGDEDGYTF. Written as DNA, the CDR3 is TGTGCCAGCAGCTCAGATAGACTGACAGGGGATGAGGATGGCTACACCTTC.

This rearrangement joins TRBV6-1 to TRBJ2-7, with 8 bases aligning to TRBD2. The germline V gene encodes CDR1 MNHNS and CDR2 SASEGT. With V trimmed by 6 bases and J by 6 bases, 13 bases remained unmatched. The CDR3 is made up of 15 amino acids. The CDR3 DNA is TGTGCCAGCAGCGTAGACCTGGCGGGAGGTCGCGAGCAGTACTTC. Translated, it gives CASSVDLAGGREQYF.

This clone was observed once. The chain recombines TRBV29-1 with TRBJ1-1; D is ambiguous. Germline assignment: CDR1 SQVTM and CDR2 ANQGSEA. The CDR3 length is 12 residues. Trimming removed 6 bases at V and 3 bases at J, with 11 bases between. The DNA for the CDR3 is TGCAGCGTGGCTGACATAGACACTGAAGCTTTCTTT. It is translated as CSVADIDTEAFF. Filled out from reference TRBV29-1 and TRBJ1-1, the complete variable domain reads SAVISQKPSRDICQRGTSLTIQCQVDSQVTMMFWYRQQPGQSLTLIATANQGSEATYESGFVIDKFPISRPNLTFSTLTVSNMSPEDSSIYLCSVADIDTEAFFGQGTRLTVV.

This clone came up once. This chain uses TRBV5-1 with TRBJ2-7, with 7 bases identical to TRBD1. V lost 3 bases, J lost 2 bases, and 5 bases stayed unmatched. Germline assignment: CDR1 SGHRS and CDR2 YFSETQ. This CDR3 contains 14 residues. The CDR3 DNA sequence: TGCGCCAGCAGCTACGGGACAGACACCTACGAGCAGTACTTC. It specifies CASSYGTDTYEQYF.

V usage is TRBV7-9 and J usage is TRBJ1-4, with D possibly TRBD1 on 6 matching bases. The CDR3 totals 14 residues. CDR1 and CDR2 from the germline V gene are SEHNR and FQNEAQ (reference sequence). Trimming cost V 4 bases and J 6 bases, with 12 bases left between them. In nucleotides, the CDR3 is TGTGCCAGCAGCTCTACAGGGATAGATGAAAAACTGTTTTTT. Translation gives CASSSTGIDEKLFF.

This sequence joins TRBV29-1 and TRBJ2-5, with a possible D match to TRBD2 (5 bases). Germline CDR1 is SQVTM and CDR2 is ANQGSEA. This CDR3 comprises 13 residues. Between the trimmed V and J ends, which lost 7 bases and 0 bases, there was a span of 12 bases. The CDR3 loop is CSARSRDQETQYF. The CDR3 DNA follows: TGCAGCGCAAGGTCGAGGGACCAAGAGACCCAGTACTTC.

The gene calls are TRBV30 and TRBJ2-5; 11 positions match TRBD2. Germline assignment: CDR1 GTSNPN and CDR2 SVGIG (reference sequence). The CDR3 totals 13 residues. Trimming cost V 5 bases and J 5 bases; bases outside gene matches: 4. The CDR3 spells CAWSLAGAETQYF. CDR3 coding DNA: TGTGCCTGGTCACTAGCGGGAGCGGAGACCCAGTACTTC.